This TCR beta chain was captured in a study of shared clonotypes between healthy human individuals. The material for each subset, its genomic DNA, was split evenly across several immunoSEQ plates. About 28,000 T cell genomes (about 280 ng DNA) went into each PBMC replicate. Unsorted PBMC DNA went through sequencing on ten immunoSEQ deep assay plates. This table comes from immunoSEQ multiplex PCR, and its TCRdb copy is limited to in-frame clones, with some not included. Found here are 450,000 to 500,000 clones, around 73% of them singletons; the top ten hold about 11%. Trimming removed 6 bases at V and 2 bases at J, with 17 bases between. CDR3 length: 15 amino acids. CDR1 is MDHEN, CDR2 SYDVKM, per germline. Unsorted samples used some 89 million PBMCs for genomic DNA.

The chain links TRBV28 to TRBJ2-7; tentatively, D is TRBD2 (6 bases). The sequencing sample was made of PBMCs. This clonotype originated in a woman aged 40-49 years in good health. Some clones in this sample may be carry-over from other donors' samples. The CDR3 nucleotides are TGTGCCAGCAGCCCTCCGGGGGAGGCGACCTACGAGCAGTACTTC. This codes for CASSPPGEATYEQYF.